This T cell receptor (beta chain) is drawn from a study of cytomegalovirus exposure and HLA in healthy donors. General study points: Generally TCR sequences proved uncommon, though certain public TCRs appeared in numerous donors. The authors judged a highly shared variant cluster likely a sequencing artifact. Several of the most significant clusters appeared linked to common viral pathogens, based on a later analysis. Presence/absence analyses supposed approximately even sequencing depth among donors.

V shed 5 bases and J 4 bases; nucleotides not matched to a gene: 6. The CDR3 extends over 15 amino acids. Germline-derived CDR1 and CDR2 are MNHEY and SVGAGI. PCR amplification relied on 60 Vbeta primers (plus 13 Jbeta primers). Measured with immunoSEQ multiplex PCR; TCRdb has only the in-frame clones, and not every one. The sample has 150,000 to 250,000 clones, about four fifths seen once; the top ten hold 0.075% to 0.1%. A remark on this clone: The antigen is not known.

The sequence was obtained from a boy aged 2-15 years in good health and CMV-seronegative. The chain recombines TRBV6-5 with TRBJ2-4; 9 nucleotides line up with TRBD1. Sequencing was done on a sample of PBMCs. CDR3 sequence reads: CASSPTGTGKNIQYF. The DNA of the CDR3 is TGTGCCAGCAGTCCTACCGGGACAGGGAAAAACATTCAGTACTTC.